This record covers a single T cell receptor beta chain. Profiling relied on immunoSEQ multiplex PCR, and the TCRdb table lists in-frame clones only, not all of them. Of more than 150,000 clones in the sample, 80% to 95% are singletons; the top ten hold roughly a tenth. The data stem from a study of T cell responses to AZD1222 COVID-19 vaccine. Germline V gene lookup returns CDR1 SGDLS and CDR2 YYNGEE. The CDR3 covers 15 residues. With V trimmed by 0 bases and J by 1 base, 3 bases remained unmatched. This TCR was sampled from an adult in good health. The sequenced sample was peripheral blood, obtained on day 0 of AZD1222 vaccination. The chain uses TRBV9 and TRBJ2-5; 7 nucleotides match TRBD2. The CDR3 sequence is CASSVATGGQETQYF. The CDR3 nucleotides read TGTGCCAGCAGCGTAGCTACGGGGGGCCAAGAGACCCAGTACTTC.